This TCR beta chain stems from a study of cytomegalovirus exposure and HLA in healthy donors. Study-level points and caveats: The study listed 164 cytomegalovirus-associated TCR beta chains. A missense variant in DCLRE1C was later tied to TCR beta V- and J-gene trimming.

With 60 Vbeta and 13 Jbeta primers, the PCR was carried out. Produced via immunoSEQ multiplex PCR; TCRdb's table is partial and in-frame only. The sample contains roughly 130,000 clones, 66% of which appear only once. The CDR3 has 14 amino acids. Germline V gene data show CDR1 as MDHEN and CDR2 as SYDVKM. With regard to this clone: The antigen remains unidentified.

What was sequenced was PBMCs. The sequence derives from a woman in her sixties or seventies in good health and CMV-seronegative. This chain uses TRBV28 with TRBJ2-5, with 9 bases lining up with TRBD1. The J call may be faulty, since TRBJ2-7 better matches the DNA end. CDR3 nucleotides: TGTGCCAGCAGTACGGGACAGGGAAGGCCCGAGCAGTACTTC. It yields the protein CASSTGQGRPEQYF.